Below, 32 T cell receptor beta chains from the same sample are listed, as sequenced in a study of a mutant IDH1 vaccine in newly diagnosed glioma. The time point is: baseline, week 1 (first vaccination visit). The treatment here: pre-vaccination baseline after standard-of-care therapy. Data came from immunoSEQ multiplex PCR; TCRdb stores just in-frame clones and leaves some out. Of approximately 36,000 clones listed, 75% to 85% are singletons. Sequencing used PBMCs, obtained from a glioma patient treated with radiotherapy, temozolomide or both. Receptors originate from a middle-aged man with glioma. Some clones in this sample may be carry-over from other donors' samples.

The sample holds a few counts of this clone. V gene TRBV19 combines with J gene TRBJ1-1, with TRBD1 matching over 8 bases. In germline, CDR1 is LNHDA, CDR2 SQIVND (reference sequence). The CDR3 spans 14 residues. Unmatched junction bases numbered 6, after V lost 3 bases and J lost 6 bases. The CDR3 nucleotides are TGTGCCAGTAGTATTGGACAGGGTCGAGCTGAAGCTTTCTTT. Translation: CASSIGQGRAEAFF.

V and J are TRBV5-6 and TRBJ1-3, with TRBD1 identical over 8 bases. Germline loops: CDR1 SGHDT, CDR2 YYEEEE. This CDR3 comprises 15 residues. V gave up 4 bases and J gave up 2 bases; unmatched junction bases: 5. For the CDR3, the DNA is TGTGCCAGCAGCCCCTGGACAGGGACTGGAAACACCATATATTTT. Its translation is CASSPWTGTGNTIYF.

The chain employs TRBV18 and TRBJ1-1; 8 bases line up with TRBD1. The germline gives CDR1 KGHSH, CDR2 LQKENI. Losses at the gene ends were 3 bases for V and 4 bases for J; bases not matched to a gene: 4. CDR3 length: 14 residues. The CDR3 here is CASSPGQGPTEAFF. The CDR3 region has the DNA TGTGCCAGCTCACCCGGACAGGGACCCACTGAAGCTTTCTTT. Together with reference TRBV18 and TRBJ1-1, the CDR3 gives the full variable domain: NAGVMQNPRHLVRRRGQEARLRCSPMKGHSHVYWYRQLPEEGLKFMVYLQKENIIDESGMPKERFSAEFPKEGPSILRIQQVVRGDSAAYFCASSPGQGPTEAFFGQGTRLTVV.

The table lists this clone with a few counts. V usage is TRBV20-1 and J usage is TRBJ1-1; D remains ambiguous. Trimming removed 6 bases at V and 3 bases at J, with 8 bases between. This CDR3 contains 11 residues. Germline lookup yields CDR1 DFQATT and CDR2 SNEGSKA (reference sequence). CDR3 coding DNA: TGCAGTGCAGATTTGTACACTGAAGCTTTCTTT. It specifies CSADLYTEAFF.

The V gene is TRBV9, the J gene TRBJ1-1, with 9 bases identical to TRBD1. The CDR3 loop spans 16 amino acids. The germline CDR1 and CDR2 sequences are SGDLS and YYNGEE. J gave up 3 bases and V 0 bases, and 6 bases lay outside the gene matches. The CDR3 DNA reads TGTGCCAGCAGCGTAGTTACAGGGGGCTTGGACACTGAAGCTTTCTTT. It codes for CASSVVTGGLDTEAFF.

This clone has more than one count but fewer than ten. The chain joins TRBV5-6 to TRBJ1-1; 8 nucleotides line up with TRBD1. J was trimmed by 7 bases and V by 4 bases; bases with no gene match: 9. Germline CDR1 and CDR2: SGHDT and YYEEEE. CDR3 size: 14 residues. For the CDR3, the DNA is TGTGCCAGCAGCGTCACAGGGGGGGATCTTGAAGCTTTCTTT. It translates to CASSVTGGDLEAFF.

V and J are TRBV9 and TRBJ1-6; a weak D match, TRBD1 (6 bases). The CDR3 runs to 14 residues. Per germline, CDR1 SGDLS and CDR2 YYNGEE. V gave up 2 bases and J gave up 5 bases, with 8 bases separating them. The CDR3 DNA follows: TGTGCCAGCAGCGTGGGACACGATAATTCACCCCTCCACTTT. It is translated as CASSVGHDNSPLHF.

V usage is TRBV7-6 and J usage is TRBJ2-7, with D unresolved. This CDR3 is built from 13 residues. CDR1 and CDR2 (germline): SGHVS, FNYEAQ. V lost 8 bases and J 2 bases, leaving 13 bases between the germline ends. In nucleotides, the CDR3 is TGTGCCAGCGGTATCGGGCAAGCCTACGAGCAGTACTTC. It translates to CASGIGQAYEQYF.

V gene TRBV19 combines with J gene TRBJ1-2; D not resolved. The germline gives CDR1 LNHDA, CDR2 SQIVND (reference sequence). V was pared by 0 bases and J by 3 bases, with 11 bases between. This CDR3 is built from 15 residues. The chain's CDR3 is CASSIDPALDYGYTF. The CDR3 DNA reads as TGTGCCAGTAGTATAGATCCGGCCCTAGACTATGGCTACACCTTC.

This clone appeared a few times. The chain joins TRBV6-5 to TRBJ1-1; D is undetermined. Germline CDR1 reads MNHEY; CDR2 reads SVGAGI. Trimming took off 3 bases at V and 2 bases at J, with 7 bases between the two ends. The CDR3 has 13 amino acids. This CDR3 is CASSYAGNTEAFF. Written as DNA, the CDR3 is TGTGCCAGCAGTTATGCGGGTAACACTGAAGCTTTCTTT.

The V call is TRBV6-5, the J call TRBJ1-2; D gene ambiguous. Germline CDR1 is MNHEY and CDR2 is SVGAGI. The CDR3 extends over 13 amino acids. Trimming removed 0 bases from V and 9 bases from J, with 11 bases in between. The CDR3 sequence is CASSYSMSRSYTF. DNA of the CDR3: TGTGCCAGCAGTTACTCGATGTCCAGGAGCTACACCTTC.

Points on this clone: Mismatch with germline at one junction end may stem from a read error. V gene TRBV10-1 combines with J gene TRBJ2-7; no definite D call. The CDR3 totals 16 residues. Germline CDR1 reads WNHNN; CDR2 reads SYGVQD (reference sequence). The DNA of the CDR3 is TGCGCCAGCAGTGACGATAAGACGACTGTATCCTGCGAGCAGTACTTC. Amino acids: CASSDDKTTVSCEQYF.

The chain combines TRBV5-6 with TRBJ1-2; the D gene is possibly TRBD1 (6 bases). There are 15 residues in the CDR3. V lost 2 bases to trimming and J lost 2 bases, with 13 bases between them. Germline V gives CDR1 SGHDT, CDR2 YYEEEE. The CDR3 DNA follows: TGTGCCAGCAGCTTACTCTGGGACACCAACTATGGCTACACCTTC. It is translated as CASSLLWDTNYGYTF.

This clone was picked up one time. The genes are TRBV29-1 and TRBJ2-5; D remains unclear. This CDR3 has 14 residues. The germline V gene encodes CDR1 SQVTM and CDR2 ANQGSEA. Deletions cut 0 bases from V and 4 bases from J, with 12 bases between. The DNA for the CDR3 is TGCAGCGTTGAAGATACGATCCCGGGAGAGACCCAGTACTTC. Amino acids: CSVEDTIPGETQYF.

This rearrangement joins TRBV5-4 to TRBJ1-5; D not resolved. In germline, CDR1 is SGHNT, CDR2 YYREEE (reference sequence). V was pared by 4 bases and J by 4 bases, with 6 bases between. This CDR3 region has 12 residues. CDR3 bases: TGTGCCAGCAGCGGGGAGAATCAGCCCCAGCATTTT. Amino acids: CASSGENQPQHF.

The chain recombines TRBV10-2 with TRBJ2-3; 12 bases are a match to TRBD2. Germline values: CDR1 WSHSY, CDR2 SAAADI. V lost 5 bases, J lost 6 bases, and 6 bases stayed unmatched. CDR3 length: 15 residues. CDR3: CASSNGLAGRDTQYF. The CDR3 nucleotides read TGCGCCAGCAGTAACGGACTAGCGGGGCGGGATACGCAGTATTTT.

The chain is built from TRBV7-2 and TRBJ1-1; 8 nucleotides line up with TRBD1. The germline V gene has CDR1 SGHTA and CDR2 FQGNSA. Trimming cost V 3 bases and J 10 bases; bases outside gene matches: 10. The CDR3 is 14 amino acids. The CDR3 protein is CASSLGQVSPRAFF. For the CDR3, the DNA is TGTGCCAGCAGCTTGGGACAGGTGTCACCTAGAGCTTTCTTT.

This clone was seen only once. CDR3 protein: CASSPDYEQGRYEQYF. CDR3 nucleotide sequence: TGCGCCAGCAGCCCGGATTATGAACAGGGTCGGTACGAGCAGTACTTC. J is TRBJ2-7 and V is TRBV5-1; TRBD1 is a possible D gene (6 bases). Germline V gene data show CDR1 as SGHRS and CDR2 as YFSETQ. The CDR3 consists of 16 residues. V dropped 4 bases and J dropped 4 bases, with 21 bases sitting between them.

This clone has only one observation. The V and J genes are TRBV9 and TRBJ2-1, with a possible D match to TRBD1 (5 bases). V was trimmed by 4 bases and J by 4 bases, leaving 12 bases between them. Germline CDR1 and CDR2: SGDLS and YYNGEE. The length of the CDR3 is 14 residues. The CDR3 DNA reads as TGTGCCAGCAGCCCCCGACAGATTTACAATGAGCAGTTCTTC. Protein product: CASSPRQIYNEQFF.

The chain carries TRBV14 and TRBJ2-2; no firm D call. Germline loops: CDR1 SGHDN, CDR2 FVKESK. This CDR3 spans 13 amino acids. V shed 4 bases and J shed 5 bases, with 8 bases lying between them. The CDR3 loop is CASSPMETGELFF. For the CDR3, the DNA is TGTGCCAGCAGCCCCATGGAAACCGGGGAGCTGTTTTTT.

This chain connects TRBV5-1 to TRBJ2-3; 10 nucleotides line up with TRBD2. The V and J ends lost 3 bases and 2 bases, in that order; junction bases with no gene match: 6. The CDR3 runs to 16 residues. The germline V gene encodes CDR1 SGHRS and CDR2 YFSETQ. The CDR3 sequence: CASSSQAGGTTDTQYF. The CDR3 region has the DNA TGCGCCAGCAGCTCTCAAGCGGGGGGGACCACAGATACGCAGTATTTT.

The chain has TRBV19 and TRBJ1-2; possible D gene TRBD1, 5 bases. The CDR3 spans 15 residues. V lost 0 bases, J lost 6 bases, and 14 bases lay in between. Germline V lookup: CDR1 LNHDA, CDR2 SQIVND (reference sequence). CDR3 protein: CASSIEAGIGHGYTF. For the CDR3, the DNA is TGTGCCAGTAGTATAGAGGCAGGGATCGGGCATGGCTACACCTTC.

The V gene is TRBV5-5, the J gene TRBJ1-4; D is perhaps TRBD1 (5 bases). The CDR3 loop spans 14 amino acids. V lost 5 bases to trimming and J lost 5 bases, with 13 bases between them. CDR1 is SGHKS and CDR2 is YYEKEE in the germline V gene (reference sequence). Here the CDR3 DNA reads TGTGCCAGCAGACGACGGGGGGGGAATGAAAAACTGTTTTTT. It encodes CASRRRGGNEKLFF.

The chain links TRBV4-2 to TRBJ1-2; the D gene is possibly TRBD1 (5 bases). The CDR3 is 12 residues long. V lost 3 bases to trimming and J lost 5 bases, with 7 bases between them. CDR1 is LGHNA, CDR2 YNFKEQ, per germline. The CDR3 loop reads CASSHGGYGYTF. The CDR3 region has the DNA TGTGCCAGCAGCCACGGGGGTTATGGCTACACCTTC.

The chain's CDR3 is CASSLGWQNEKLFF. The CDR3 DNA follows: TGTGCCAGCAGCTTGGGGTGGCAGAATGAAAAACTGTTTTTT. The chain carries TRBV5-5 and TRBJ1-4; no clear D gene. The length of the CDR3 is 14 residues. V lost 0 bases, J lost 5 bases, and 8 bases lay in between. Germline V gene data show CDR1 as SGHKS and CDR2 as YYEKEE (reference sequence).

The chain carries TRBV2 and TRBJ2-7; a weak D match, TRBD1 (7 bases). Trimming shortened V by 6 bases and J by 3 bases, and 12 bases separated the two germline ends. This CDR3 has 13 amino acids. Germline V gives CDR1 SNHLY, CDR2 FYNNEI. CDR3 nucleotides: TGTGCCAGCAGGGAGGGACAGATCTACGAGCAGTACTTC. It is translated as CASREGQIYEQYF.

J is TRBJ1-1 and V is TRBV2; D is perhaps TRBD1 (5 bases). Germline values: CDR1 SNHLY, CDR2 FYNNEI. V was trimmed by 10 bases and J by 6 bases, leaving 9 bases between them. The CDR3 has 10 residues. The CDR3 sequence is CATQAPEAFF. In DNA form, the CDR3 reads TGTGCCACACAGGCCCCTGAAGCTTTCTTT.

V usage is TRBV5-4 and J usage is TRBJ2-1; no clear D gene. V was cut by 2 bases and J by 0 bases, with 12 bases left in between. CDR3 length: 16 residues. Germline V gene sequence: CDR1 SGHNT, CDR2 YYREEE (reference sequence). The CDR3 sequence is CASSFLSASSYNEQFF. The CDR3 DNA is TGTGCCAGCAGCTTTCTGAGCGCAAGCTCCTACAATGAGCAGTTCTTC.

This clone is classed as medium-sized (0.01 to 0.1%). This chain links TRBV4-1 with TRBJ1-6; no firm D call. V lost 0 bases and J 0 bases, leaving 12 bases between the germline ends. Per germline, CDR1 MGHRA and CDR2 YSYEKL. The CDR3 covers 18 residues. The CDR3 DNA reads TGCGCCAGCAGCCAAGACCCGCCGGAGAGCTCCTATAATTCACCCCTCCACTTT. This codes for CASSQDPPESSYNSPLHF.

The sample holds a few counts of this clone. The chain combines TRBV7-2 with TRBJ1-5; 7 bases map to TRBD1. This CDR3 spans 14 amino acids. The germline CDR1 and CDR2 sequences are SGHTA and FQGNSA. J lost 5 bases, V lost 1 base, and 2 bases had no gene match. The CDR3 region is CASSLGQGYQPQHF. DNA of the CDR3: TGTGCCAGCAGCTTAGGACAGGGCTATCAGCCCCAGCATTTT.

A few counts support this clone. The genes are TRBV2 and TRBJ1-1; D gene ambiguous. Germline loops: CDR1 SNHLY, CDR2 FYNNEI. The CDR3 is made up of 15 amino acids. With 8 bases removed from V and 0 bases from J, the gap between germline ends came to 16 bases. CDR3 amino acids: CASGGEAAMNTEAFF. In DNA form, the CDR3 reads TGTGCCAGCGGAGGAGAGGCTGCCATGAACACTGAAGCTTTCTTT.

This clone turned up a few times. V gene TRBV5-1 combines with J gene TRBJ2-7; 8 bases map to TRBD1. Losses at the gene ends were 0 bases for V and 6 bases for J; bases not matched to a gene: 8. The CDR3 covers 15 residues. Germline V gene lookup returns CDR1 SGHRS and CDR2 YFSETQ. DNA for the CDR3: TGCGCCAGCAGCTTGGTAGGACAGGGAGGCTCCGAGCAGTACTTC. As protein: CASSLVGQGGSEQYF. The full variable domain, its missing parts supplied by reference TRBV5-1 and TRBJ2-7, is KAGVTQTPRYLIKTRGQQVTLSCSPISGHRSVSWYQQTPGQGLQFLFEYFSETQRNKGNFPGRFSGRQFSNSRSEMNVSTLELGDSALYLCASSLVGQGGSEQYFGPGTRLTVT.